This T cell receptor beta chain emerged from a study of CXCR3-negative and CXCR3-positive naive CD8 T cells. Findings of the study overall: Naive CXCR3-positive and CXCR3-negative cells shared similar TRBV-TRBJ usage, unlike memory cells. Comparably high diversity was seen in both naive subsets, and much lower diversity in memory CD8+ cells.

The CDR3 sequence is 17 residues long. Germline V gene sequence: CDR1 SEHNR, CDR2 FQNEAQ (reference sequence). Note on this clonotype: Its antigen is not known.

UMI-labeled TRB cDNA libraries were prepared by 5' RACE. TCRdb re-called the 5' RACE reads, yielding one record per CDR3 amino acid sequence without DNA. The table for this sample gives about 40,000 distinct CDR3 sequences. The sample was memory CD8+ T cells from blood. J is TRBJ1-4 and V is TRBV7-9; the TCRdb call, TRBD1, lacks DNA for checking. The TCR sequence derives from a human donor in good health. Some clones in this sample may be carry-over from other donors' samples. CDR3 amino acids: CASSVPGGQGSNEKLFF.